Below, 13 T cell receptor beta chains from the same sample are listed, as sequenced in a study of identical twins. TCRdb fed the 5' RACE reads into MiXCR, producing one record per CDR3 protein. In the table there are about 810,000 distinct CDR3 sequences, 9% to 15% of which are singletons. This sample also appeared in a second study, on yellow fever vaccine responses in identical twins.

Source material: PBMCs. The receptors originated from a woman between 18 and 29 years old in good health.

CDR3 sequence: CASSWDISNQPQHF. In nucleotides, the CDR3 is TGTGCCAGCAGTTGGGACATCAGCAATCAGCCCCAGCATTTT. The chain links TRBV28 to TRBJ1-5; possible D gene TRBD1, 6 bases. The V end was cut by 4 bases, the J end by 1 base, with 8 bases between. The CDR3 spans 14 residues. Germline lookup yields CDR1 MDHEN and CDR2 SYDVKM.

This clonotype was counted ten times or more. V gene TRBV7-2 combines with J gene TRBJ2-2; 8 bases match TRBD1. Germline values: CDR1 SGHTA, CDR2 FQGNSA. There are 15 residues in the CDR3. Trimming cost V 3 bases and J 5 bases; bases outside gene matches: 5. The CDR3 coding sequence is TGTGCCAGCAGCTTGGACAGGGTTGGAACCGGGGAGCTGTTTTTT. This translates into CASSLDRVGTGELFF.

The chain links TRBV10-3 to TRBJ1-1, with 8 bases aligning to TRBD1. The germline V gene encodes CDR1 ENHRY and CDR2 SYGVKD. V dropped 7 bases and J dropped 3; count of bases not matched to a gene: 4. The CDR3 contains 13 residues. The CDR3 loop is CAIKQGGYTEAFF. CDR3 in DNA: TGTGCCATCAAACAGGGGGGATACACTGAAGCTTTCTTT.

The chain uses TRBV20-1 and TRBJ2-5, with D tentatively TRBD2 (5 bases). V lost 5 bases, J lost 3 bases, and 16 bases lay in between. From germline, CDR1 is DFQATT and CDR2 SNEGSKA (reference sequence). The CDR3 is made up of 14 amino acids. The CDR3 region has the DNA TGCAGTGCTGACCGGGGTGGGGTGAAAGAGACCCAGTACTTC. Amino acids: CSADRGGVKETQYF.

This clonotype came up a few times. The genes are TRBV4-2 and TRBJ2-5, with 12 bases lining up with TRBD1. Germline V gene sequence: CDR1 LGHNA, CDR2 YNFKEQ. The CDR3 is 17 amino acids. V lost 4 bases and J lost 5; bases outside the gene matches: 11. CDR3 loop: CASSLEPGQGAEETQYF. Here the CDR3 DNA reads TGTGCCAGCAGCCTCGAACCGGGACAGGGGGCCGAGGAGACCCAGTACTTC.

The chain links TRBV19 to TRBJ1-2; no definite D call. Germline CDR1 and CDR2: LNHDA and SQIVND (reference sequence). The CDR3 runs 11 residues. V was shortened by 9 bases and J by 8 bases, with 13 bases between the two germline ends. In DNA, the CDR3 is TGTGCCAGCCGAGAACGTAACGGCTACACCTTC. As protein: CASRERNGYTF.

This clonotype was detected many times. V and J are TRBV12-3 or TRBV12-4 and TRBJ1-6; D might be TRBD1 (5 bases). The V gene lost 1 base and the J gene lost 1 base, with 11 bases spanning the gap. The CDR3 runs to 17 residues. The CDR3 loop reads CASSLVWGDSYNSPLHF. Written as DNA, the CDR3 is TGTGCCAGCAGTTTAGTTTGGGGGGATTCCTATAATTCACCCCTCCACTTT.

The V and J genes are TRBV9 and TRBJ2-3; 7 nucleotides line up with TRBD2. Germline CDR1 is SGDLS and CDR2 is YYNGEE. The ends lost 3 bases at V and 0 bases at J; junction bases unmatched: 4. The CDR3 runs to 15 residues. CDR3 protein: CASSERGGSTDTQYF. The CDR3 region has the DNA TGTGCCAGCAGCGAGCGGGGCGGGAGCACAGATACGCAGTATTTT.

The rearrangement links TRBV29-1 to TRBJ2-3; TRBD1 matches 7 bases. Germline V gene sequence: CDR1 SQVTM, CDR2 ANQGSEA. The junction had 12 bases not matched to a gene; V was cut back by 8 bases and J by 1 base. The CDR3 is made up of 15 amino acids. CDR3 coding DNA: TGCAGCACATTGCCCGGGACAGTCCGCACAGATACGCAGTATTTT. It specifies CSTLPGTVRTDTQYF.

This clonotype was observed a handful of times. V usage is TRBV5-1 and J usage is TRBJ2-5, with a possible D match to TRBD1 (8 bases). Germline V gene sequence: CDR1 SGHRS, CDR2 YFSETQ. The CDR3 contains 16 residues. V lost 4 bases, J lost 1 base, and 17 bases lay in between. CDR3 amino acids: CASSPDRGGFQETQYF. The CDR3 DNA reads TGCGCCAGCAGCCCCGACAGGGGAGGGTTCCAAGAGACCCAGTACTTC.

This chain links TRBV10-3 with TRBJ2-3; perhaps TRBD2 as D (6 bases). The germline gives CDR1 ENHRY, CDR2 SYGVKD. V lost 4 bases, J lost 2 bases, and 16 bases lay in between. There are 16 residues in the CDR3. As DNA, the CDR3 is TGTGCCATCAGTGCGAGGGGAGCGGGCTACACAGATACGCAGTATTTT. Its protein is CAISARGAGYTDTQYF.

The table lists this clonotype with a few counts. The chain combines TRBV9 with TRBJ2-5, with D tentatively TRBD2 (5 bases). Germline V gives CDR1 SGDLS, CDR2 YYNGEE. The length of the CDR3 is 14 residues. The V end lost 4 bases, the J end lost 5 bases, and 15 bases lay between the germline ends. The CDR3 region has the DNA TGTGCCAGCAGCCCCCGGACTTTTTGGGAGACCCAGTACTTC. Its translation: CASSPRTFWETQYF.

This clonotype is a singleton in its sample. V usage is TRBV27 and J usage is TRBJ1-1; perhaps TRBD1 as D (6 bases). The CDR3 is made up of 15 amino acids. The germline V gene encodes CDR1 MNHEY and CDR2 SMNVEV (reference sequence). V gave up 4 bases and J gave up 0 bases, with 12 bases separating them. In DNA, the CDR3 is TGTGCCAGCAGTTCCTGGACAGAGATGAACACTGAAGCTTTCTTT. This translates into CASSSWTEMNTEAFF.